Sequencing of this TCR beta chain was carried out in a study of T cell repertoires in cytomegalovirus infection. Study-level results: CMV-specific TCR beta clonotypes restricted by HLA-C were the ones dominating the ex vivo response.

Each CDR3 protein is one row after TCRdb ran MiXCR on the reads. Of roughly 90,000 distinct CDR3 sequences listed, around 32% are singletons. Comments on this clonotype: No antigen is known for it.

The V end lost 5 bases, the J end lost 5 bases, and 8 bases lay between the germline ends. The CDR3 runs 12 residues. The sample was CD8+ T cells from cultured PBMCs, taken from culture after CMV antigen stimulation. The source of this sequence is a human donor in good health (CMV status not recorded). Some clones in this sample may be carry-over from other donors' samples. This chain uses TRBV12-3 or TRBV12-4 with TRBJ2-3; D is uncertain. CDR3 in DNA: TGTGCCAGCAGTCTAGACGGAGATACGCAGTATTTT. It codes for CASSLDGDTQYF.